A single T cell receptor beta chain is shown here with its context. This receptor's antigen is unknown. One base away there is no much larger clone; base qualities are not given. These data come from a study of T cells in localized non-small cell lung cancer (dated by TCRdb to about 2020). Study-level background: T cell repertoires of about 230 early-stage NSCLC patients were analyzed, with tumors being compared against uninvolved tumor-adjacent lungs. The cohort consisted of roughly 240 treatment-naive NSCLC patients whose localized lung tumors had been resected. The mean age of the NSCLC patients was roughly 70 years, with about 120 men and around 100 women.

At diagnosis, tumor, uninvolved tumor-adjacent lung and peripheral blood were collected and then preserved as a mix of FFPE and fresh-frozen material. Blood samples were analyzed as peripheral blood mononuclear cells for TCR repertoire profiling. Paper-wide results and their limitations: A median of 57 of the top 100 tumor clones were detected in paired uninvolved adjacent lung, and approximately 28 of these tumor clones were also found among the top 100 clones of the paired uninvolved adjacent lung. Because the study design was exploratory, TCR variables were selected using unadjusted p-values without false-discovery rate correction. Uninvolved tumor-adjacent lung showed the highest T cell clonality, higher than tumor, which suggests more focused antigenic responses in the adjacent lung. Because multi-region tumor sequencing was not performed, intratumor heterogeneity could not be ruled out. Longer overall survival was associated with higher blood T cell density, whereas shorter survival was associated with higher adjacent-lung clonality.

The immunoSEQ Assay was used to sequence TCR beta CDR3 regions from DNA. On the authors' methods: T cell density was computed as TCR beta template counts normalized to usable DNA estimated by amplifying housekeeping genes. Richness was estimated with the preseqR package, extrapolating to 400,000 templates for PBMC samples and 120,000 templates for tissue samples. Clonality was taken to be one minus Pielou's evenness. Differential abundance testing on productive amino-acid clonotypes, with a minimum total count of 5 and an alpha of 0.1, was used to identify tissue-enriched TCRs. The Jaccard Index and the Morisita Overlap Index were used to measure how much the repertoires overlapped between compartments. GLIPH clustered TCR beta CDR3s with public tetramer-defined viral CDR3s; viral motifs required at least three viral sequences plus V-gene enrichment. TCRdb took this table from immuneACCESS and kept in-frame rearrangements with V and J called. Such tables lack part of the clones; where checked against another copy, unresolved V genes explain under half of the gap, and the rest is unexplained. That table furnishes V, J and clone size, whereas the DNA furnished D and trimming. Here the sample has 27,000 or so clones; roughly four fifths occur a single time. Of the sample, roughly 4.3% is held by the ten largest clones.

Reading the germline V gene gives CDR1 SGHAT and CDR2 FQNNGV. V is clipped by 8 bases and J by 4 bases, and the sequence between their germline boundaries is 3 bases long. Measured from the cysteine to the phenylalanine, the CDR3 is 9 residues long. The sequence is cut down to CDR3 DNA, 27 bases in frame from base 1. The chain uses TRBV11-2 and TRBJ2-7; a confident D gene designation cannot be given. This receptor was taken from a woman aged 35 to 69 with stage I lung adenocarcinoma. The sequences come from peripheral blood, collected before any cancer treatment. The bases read TGTGCCAGCGGATACGAGCAGTACTTC. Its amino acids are CASGYEQYF.